These 13 T cell receptor beta chains were all obtained from the same sample, sequenced in a study of molecular identifiers for immune sequencing clone quantification. Each CDR3 protein gets one entry after TCRdb re-called the PCR reads with MiXCR. The table includes approximately 670,000 distinct CDR3 sequences, 20% detected once. Sequencing used naive CD8+ T cells from blood, with Jurkat cell RNA spiked in. The sample's subset: FACS-sorted CD8+CD4-CCR7+CD45RA+ naive T cells. These receptors originate from a human donor in good health. Some libraries in this study had Jurkat cell RNA spiked in.

This clonotype was seen repeatedly, ten times or more. V is TRBV28 and J is TRBJ2-7; the D gene is possibly TRBD2 (7 bases). The germline V gene has CDR1 MDHEN and CDR2 SYDVKM. Trimming took 3 bases from V and 2 from J, leaving 14 bases between them. The CDR3 has 15 residues. The DNA for the CDR3 is TGTGCCAGCAGTTTTGGATCGCGGGGGCCCTACGAGCAGTACTTC. Translating it yields CASSFGSRGPYEQYF.

This chain connects TRBV20-1 to TRBJ2-2, with D tentatively TRBD2 (5 bases). V was cut by 3 bases and J by 6 bases, with 14 bases left in between. CDR3 length: 14 residues. Per germline, CDR1 DFQATT and CDR2 SNEGSKA (reference sequence). CDR3 region: CSASPGMGAGELFF. CDR3 bases: TGCAGTGCTAGTCCGGGGATGGGAGCCGGGGAGCTGTTTTTT.

This clonotype was seen many times. The chain couples TRBV9 to TRBJ1-4; D gene unclear. There are 15 residues in the CDR3. Trimming cost V 4 bases and J 0 bases, with 10 bases left between them. The germline gives CDR1 SGDLS, CDR2 YYNGEE. The CDR3 sequence is CASSTYGATNEKLFF. Written as DNA, the CDR3 is TGTGCCAGCAGCACGTATGGGGCAACTAATGAAAAACTGTTTTTT.

Ten or more counts support this clonotype. The CDR3 nucleotides are TGCGCCAGCAGTCAATGCCTGAGGGAAGTGTACGAGCAGTACTTC. Its protein product is CASSQCLREVYEQYF. The V and J genes are TRBV23-1 and TRBJ2-7, with TRBD2 as a possible D gene (5 bases). TRBV23-1 is classed as an ORF, of uncertain function. This CDR3 is 15 amino acids long. V was trimmed by 1 base and J by 4 bases, leaving 14 bases between them.

This clonotype has ten or more counts. The chain carries TRBV11-2 and TRBJ2-5, with D hard to call. V dropped 6 bases and J dropped 2 bases, with 7 bases sitting between them. The germline CDR1 and CDR2 sequences are SGHAT and FQNNGV. This CDR3 contains 12 residues. CDR3 coding DNA: TGTGCCAGCAGTCTTACACAAGAGACCCAGTACTTC. The encoded protein is CASSLTQETQYF.

This clonotype was seen many times. The chain joins TRBV29-1 to TRBJ2-7; 8 nucleotides match TRBD1. The CDR3 sequence is 15 residues long. Germline CDR1 is SQVTM and CDR2 is ANQGSEA. Trimming cost V 0 bases and J 4 bases; bases outside gene matches: 8. The CDR3 DNA follows: TGCAGCGTTGAAGATCCGGCAGGGGGCGGGTACGAGCAGTACTTC. Protein sequence: CSVEDPAGGGYEQYF.

Concerning this clonotype: This could be a read error, since a much larger clone is one nucleotide away. The chain employs TRBV11-3 and TRBJ2-1; a possible D gene is TRBD1 (6 bases). In germline, CDR1 is SGHNT, CDR2 YENEEA. This CDR3 has 15 amino acids. Here the CDR3 DNA reads TGTGCCAGCAGCTTAGAAGGGGGTGCCTACAATGAGCAGTCCTTC. Its translation is CASSLEGGAYNEQSF. Complete variable domain (other parts from reference TRBV11-3 and TRBJ2-1): EAGVVQSPRYKIIEKKQPVAFWCNPISGHNTLYWYLQNLGQGPELLIRYENEEAVDDSQLPKDRFSAERLKGVDSTLKIQPAELGDSAVYLCASSLEGGAYNEQSFGPGTRLTVL.

This clonotype was observed a few times. CDR3 bases: TGTGCCAGCAGCATGATGACAGGGGGTCTGGTTTACAATGAGCAGTTCTTC. Encoded protein: CASSMMTGGLVYNEQFF. The J gene is TRBJ2-1, the V gene TRBV7-2; 9 bases line up with TRBD1. The CDR3 covers 17 residues. Per germline, CDR1 SGHTA and CDR2 FQGNSA. Germline trimming cut 5 bases from V and 4 bases from J; bases unmatched to any gene: 12.

A remark on this clonotype: Since a much larger clone is just one base distant, this may be a read error. The chain combines TRBV5-6 with TRBJ2-1, with TRBD2 identical over 9 bases. CDR3 length equals 16 residues. Germline V gene lookup returns CDR1 SGHDT and CDR2 YYEEEE. The CDR3 DNA sequence: TGTGCCAGCGGCTTGGTGCGGGGGGGTACCTACAATGAGCAGTTCTTC. Protein: CASGLVRGGTYNEQFF.

As for this clonotype: A much larger clone lies one base from this, so it may be a read error. This chain joins TRBV6-2 or TRBV6-3 and TRBJ2-1, with D perhaps assigned TRBD1 or TRBD2 (5 bases each). Germline lookup yields CDR1 MNHEY and CDR2 SVGEGT. This CDR3 has 14 amino acids. As DNA, the CDR3 is TGTGCCAGCAAATTCGACGGGGCCTACAATGAGCAGTCCTTC. Translation gives CASKFDGAYNEQSF.

Concerning this clonotype: Given a much more abundant clone one base away, this may be a read error. The chain is built from TRBV29-1 and TRBJ2-7; D is perhaps TRBD2 (6 bases). Trimming stripped 7 bases from V and 1 base from J, with 14 bases between. The CDR3 is 13 residues long. Germline-derived CDR1 and CDR2 are SQVTM and ANQGSEA. The CDR3 region is CSARRGQSYEQYF. The CDR3 coding sequence is TGCAGCGCCCGGAGGGGCCAGTCCTACGAGCAGTACTTC.

The chain employs TRBV6-6 and TRBJ2-1; 8 nucleotides match TRBD1. V lost 3 bases to trimming and J lost 8 bases; unmatched junction nucleotides: 6. The CDR3 has 14 amino acids. Per the germline V gene, CDR1 is MNHNY and CDR2 is SVGAGI (reference sequence). The CDR3 coding sequence is TGTGCCAGCAGTTATTATGACAGGGGCCATGAGCAGTTCTTC. Protein: CASSYYDRGHEQFF.

Note on this clonotype: One end of the junction fails to match germline, which may point to a read error. This chain connects TRBV12-3 or TRBV12-4 to TRBJ2-5; TRBD2 might be the D (6 bases). CDR3 length equals 16 residues. Here the CDR3 reads CASSLSPLAPQETQHF. CDR3 sequence (DNA): TGTGCCAGCAGTTTAAGCCCCCTAGCGCCCCAAGAGACCCAGCACTTC.